Following are 20 T cell receptor beta chains from one sample sequenced in a study of Ad26.COV2.S vaccination and SARS-CoV-2 variants. The treatment: 15 to 20 received Ad26.COV2.S at low or high dose, single or two shots; 5 received placebo; per-sample allocation not given. Samples analyzed were those drawn on day 63 after the first vaccine or placebo injection. The data were produced by immunoSEQ multiplex PCR, yet TCRdb's version contains in-frame clones alone and is incomplete. Here the sample spans about 440,000 clones, roughly 87% being singletons. Sequenced here: peripheral blood, sampled in a trial of Ad26.COV2.S vaccine versus placebo. Receptors originate from a person aged 18-65 years who received the Ad26.COV2.S COVID-19 vaccine or a placebo.

The V call is TRBV11-2, the J call TRBJ1-2, with 8 bases aligning to TRBD1. Germline lookup yields CDR1 SGHAT and CDR2 FQNNGV. Losses at the gene ends were 4 bases for V and 8 bases for J; bases not matched to a gene: 12. This CDR3 has 15 amino acids. CDR3 DNA: TGTGCCAGCAGCTCCCGGACAGGGAGATCGTGGGGCTACACCTTC. Translated, it gives CASSSRTGRSWGYTF.

The chain links TRBV28 to TRBJ2-7; maybe TRBD1 (5 bases). Germline V gene sequence: CDR1 MDHEN, CDR2 SYDVKM. The CDR3 runs to 14 residues. V was shortened by 3 bases and J by 5 bases, with 14 bases between the two germline ends. The CDR3 loop reads CASSFVRAGHEQYF. The DNA of the CDR3 is TGTGCCAGCAGTTTTGTTAGGGCAGGGCACGAGCAGTACTTC.

The chain combines TRBV6-1 with TRBJ1-5; a weak D match, TRBD1 (5 bases). This CDR3 is built from 14 residues. Germline V gene lookup returns CDR1 MNHNS and CDR2 SASEGT. V dropped 1 base and J dropped 7 bases, with 11 bases sitting between them. The CDR3: CASSEGVRGQPQHF. CDR3 DNA sequence: TGTGCCAGCAGTGAAGGAGTAAGGGGACAGCCCCAGCATTTT.

This clone has a single count. CDR3 amino acids: CASSPNRVGPPDTQYF. The CDR3 DNA sequence: TGTGCCAGCAGCCCAAACAGGGTGGGACCCCCGGATACGCAGTATTTT. The V and J genes are TRBV11-2 and TRBJ2-3; D possibly corresponds to TRBD1 (6 bases). V dropped 5 bases and J dropped 6 bases, with 21 bases sitting between them. The CDR3 has 16 residues. The germline V gene has CDR1 SGHAT and CDR2 FQNNGV.

V gene TRBV11-2 combines with J gene TRBJ2-1, with TRBD2 matching 12 bases. CDR1 and CDR2 (germline): SGHAT, FQNNGV. The CDR3 contains 19 residues. V shed 4 bases and J 5 bases; nucleotides not matched to a gene: 15. The CDR3 nucleotides read TGTGCCAGCAGCTCCCCTTGGACTAGCGGGAAGGTTGGGCACAATGAGCAGTTCTTC. As protein: CASSSPWTSGKVGHNEQFF.

This chain joins TRBV14 and TRBJ1-1; 7 bases fit TRBD1. This CDR3 has 15 amino acids. CDR1 is SGHDN, CDR2 FVKESK, per germline. Trimming took 2 bases from V and 4 from J; bases not matched to a gene: 7. The CDR3 bases are TGTGCCAGCAGCCAACACAGGGGCAAGACCACTGAAGCTTTCTTT. As protein: CASSQHRGKTTEAFF.

The rearrangement links TRBV29-1 to TRBJ1-2; D perhaps matches TRBD1 (6 bases). CDR1 is SQVTM and CDR2 is ANQGSEA in the germline V gene. Between the trimmed V and J ends, which lost 0 bases and 4 bases, there was a span of 15 bases. This CDR3 has 15 residues. CDR3 amino acids: CSVEDLRQEVYGYTF. The DNA for the CDR3 is TGCAGCGTTGAAGATCTGCGACAGGAAGTCTATGGCTACACCTTC.

V and J are TRBV27 and TRBJ1-1; D uncertain. Trimming removed 2 bases from V and 5 bases from J, with 12 bases in between. The CDR3 sequence is 14 residues long. Per germline, CDR1 MNHEY and CDR2 SMNVEV (reference sequence). The CDR3 sequence: CASSLQRPGTEAFF. The CDR3 region has the DNA TGTGCCAGCAGTTTACAGCGGCCGGGGACTGAAGCTTTCTTT.

The V call is TRBV10-3, the J call TRBJ2-2; the D gene is possibly TRBD1 (6 bases). Deletions cut 10 bases from V and 5 bases from J, with 11 bases between. Looked up from germline, CDR1 is ENHRY and CDR2 is SYGVKD. CDR3 length equals 12 residues. The CDR3 nucleotides are TGTGCCAGCACAGGGTTTACCGGGGAGCTGTTTTTT. Translation gives CASTGFTGELFF.

The chain employs TRBV19 and TRBJ2-7; 10 nucleotides match TRBD1. Germline lookup yields CDR1 LNHDA and CDR2 SQIVND (reference sequence). V shed 8 bases and J 1 base; nucleotides not matched to a gene: 8. The length of the CDR3 is 15 residues. Written as DNA, the CDR3 is TGTGCCAGTTGGACCGGGACAGGGGAATCCTACGAGCAGTACTTC. Protein sequence: CASWTGTGESYEQYF.

V usage is TRBV11-1 and J usage is TRBJ1-1; 7 bases are shared with TRBD1. CDR1 is SGHAT, CDR2 FQDESV, per germline (reference sequence). The V gene end was trimmed by 5 bases and the J gene end by 8 bases; junction bases not matched to a gene: 8. The CDR3 extends over 13 amino acids. In DNA, the CDR3 is TGTGCCAGCAGCCGAAACGGACAGGCAGAAGCTTTCTTT. Translation gives CASSRNGQAEAFF.

The V call is TRBV7-2, the J call TRBJ1-1, with D uncertain. The CDR3 consists of 13 residues. CDR1 and CDR2 (germline): SGHTA, FQGNSA. The V end was cut by 6 bases, the J end by 0 bases, with 8 bases between. Here the CDR3 DNA reads TGTGCCAGCAGGAAAGTCTTGAACACTGAAGCTTTCTTT. It specifies CASRKVLNTEAFF.

V is TRBV4-1 and J is TRBJ2-1; no definite D call. The CDR3 extends over 15 amino acids. CDR1 is MGHRA, CDR2 YSYEKL, per germline. V shed 0 bases and J shed 10 bases, with 16 bases lying between them. The CDR3: CASSQDRPLLREQFF. The DNA of the CDR3 is TGCGCCAGCAGCCAAGATAGGCCCCTTTTGAGAGAGCAGTTCTTC.

The rearrangement uses TRBV2 and TRBJ2-2; 8 bases map to TRBD2. With V trimmed by 4 bases and J by 5 bases, 12 bases remained unmatched. The CDR3 contains 17 residues. Per the germline V gene, CDR1 is SNHLY and CDR2 is FYNNEI. In DNA, the CDR3 is TGTGCCAGCAGTGGGGCCCCGGGGGGGCTCCTTACCGGGGAGCTGTTTTTT. Its protein is CASSGAPGGLLTGELFF.

The rearrangement uses TRBV4-1 and TRBJ1-3; no firm D call. The CDR3 extends over 17 amino acids. With 0 bases removed from V and 0 bases from J, the gap between germline ends came to 12 bases. Germline loops: CDR1 MGHRA, CDR2 YSYEKL. The CDR3 DNA follows: TGCGCCAGCAGCCAAGAAATCCTGATAAACTCTGGAAACACCATATATTTT. It specifies CASSQEILINSGNTIYF.

The chain links TRBV5-1 to TRBJ2-2, with 8 positions matching TRBD1. CDR1 is SGHRS and CDR2 is YFSETQ in the germline V gene. There are 16 residues in the CDR3. Trimming took 5 bases from V and 4 from J; bases not matched to a gene: 10. Written as DNA, the CDR3 is TGCGCCAGCAGGGATGATACAGGGGGACGCACCGGGGAGCTGTTTTTT. Translating gives CASRDDTGGRTGELFF.

The rearrangement joins TRBV11-1 to TRBJ2-7; weak D call: TRBD1 (5 bases). Trimming shortened V by 6 bases and J by 2 bases, and 20 bases separated the two germline ends. Per the germline V gene, CDR1 is SGHAT and CDR2 is FQDESV (reference sequence). The CDR3 length is 16 residues. The CDR3 DNA follows: TGTGCCAGCAGTCGTACCTCGTGGGGCCCCACCTACGAGCAGTACTTC. It codes for CASSRTSWGPTYEQYF.

This sequence joins TRBV28 and TRBJ1-3, with a possible D match to TRBD1 (6 bases). This CDR3 contains 14 residues. V lost 6 bases and J lost 4, with 13 bases in between. CDR1 and CDR2 from the germline V gene are MDHEN and SYDVKM. The CDR3 region is CASSPTQGGNTIYF. CDR3 nucleotides: TGTGCCAGCAGCCCAACACAGGGAGGAAACACCATATATTTT.

The genes are TRBV27 and TRBJ2-5; either TRBD1 or TRBD2 may supply D (5 bases each). Trimming removed 2 bases at V and 4 bases at J, with 17 bases between. Germline CDR1 MNHEY, CDR2 SMNVEV (reference sequence). This CDR3 contains 16 residues. The CDR3 loop is CASSLVGPRAVETQYF. The CDR3 DNA reads as TGTGCCAGCAGTTTAGTGGGACCGCGGGCGGTAGAGACCCAGTACTTC.

The chain is built from TRBV7-6 and TRBJ1-1; no definite D call. CDR1 is SGHVS and CDR2 is FNYEAQ in the germline V gene. V was pared by 5 bases and J by 0 bases, with 7 bases between. This CDR3 has 13 amino acids. Here the CDR3 reads CASSPRMNTEAFF. The DNA for the CDR3 is TGTGCCAGCAGCCCTCGTATGAACACTGAAGCTTTCTTT.